One and the same sample provided the 14 T cell receptor beta chains below, sequenced in a study of blood T cell repertoires in COVID-19. Method: immunoSEQ multiplex PCR; TCRdb's copy keeps in-frame clones and lacks some. The sample has 150,000 or so clones, about 83% seen once. Source material: peripheral blood. The receptors come from a human donor in a cohort sampled during active COVID-19.

The chain employs TRBV11-2 and TRBJ1-6, with 7 bases fitting TRBD1. The germline gives CDR1 SGHAT, CDR2 FQNNGV. Losses at the gene ends were 1 base for V and 10 bases for J; bases not matched to a gene: 4. CDR3 length: 14 amino acids. The CDR3 reads CASSLGDRESPLHF. CDR3 DNA sequence: TGTGCCAGCAGCTTAGGTGACAGGGAATCACCCCTCCACTTT. Full variable domain (outside the CDR3, taken from reference TRBV11-2 and TRBJ1-6): EAGVAQSPRYKIIEKRQSVAFWCNPISGHATLYWYQQILGQGPKLLIQFQNNGVVDDSQLPKDRFSAERLKGVDSTLKIQPAKLEDSAVYLCASSLGDRESPLHFGNGTRLTVT.

This clone was seen a few times. This chain joins TRBV27 and TRBJ1-2, with D possibly being TRBD1 (6 bases). The germline CDR1 and CDR2 sequences are MNHEY and SMNVEV (reference sequence). The CDR3 spans 15 residues. Between the trimmed V and J ends, which lost 0 bases and 0 bases, there was a span of 8 bases. DNA of the CDR3: TGTGCCAGCAGTTTATCGGCAGGGGCTAACTATGGCTACACCTTC. It yields the protein CASSLSAGANYGYTF.

This chain uses TRBV7-9 with TRBJ1-4, with 12 nucleotides matching TRBD1. CDR1 SEHNR and CDR2 FQNEAQ come from the germline V gene (reference sequence). CDR3 length equals 15 residues. Trimming cost V 5 bases and J 8 bases; bases outside gene matches: 6. CDR3 DNA: TGTGCCAGCAGCGGATGGGACAGGGGGCACGAAAAACTGTTTTTT. Protein: CASSGWDRGHEKLFF.

The gene calls are TRBV6-2 or TRBV6-3 and TRBJ2-5, with 9 bases matching TRBD2. Germline V gene lookup returns CDR1 MNHEY and CDR2 SVGEGT. The ends lost 1 base at V and 5 bases at J; junction bases unmatched: 5. The CDR3 has 15 residues. CDR3 coding DNA: TGTGCCAGCAGTTACTTGGCGGGGGGGCCGGAGACCCAGTACTTC. It codes for CASSYLAGGPETQYF.

V usage is TRBV2 and J usage is TRBJ2-1; TRBD1 agrees at 8 bases. The V segment lost 6 bases and the J segment 8 bases; nucleotides outside the gene matches: 6. The CDR3 has 13 residues. The germline gives CDR1 SNHLY, CDR2 FYNNEI. The CDR3 bases are TGTGCCAGCAGATGGACAGGGTACTATGAGCAGTTCTTC. Protein: CASRWTGYYEQFF.

This rearrangement joins TRBV20-1 to TRBJ2-7; perhaps TRBD2 as D (5 bases). Germline V gene lookup returns CDR1 DFQATT and CDR2 SNEGSKA (reference sequence). The CDR3 runs 14 residues. Trimming pared 3 bases from V and 3 bases from J, leaving 15 bases between. The CDR3: CSASAASRIYEQYF. The CDR3 nucleotides are TGCAGTGCTAGTGCGGCTAGCCGGATCTACGAGCAGTACTTC.

The J gene is TRBJ2-2, the V gene TRBV9; TRBD1 matches 7 bases. The J segment lost 2 bases and the V segment lost 4 bases, leaving 8 bases of the junction unmatched. Germline V CDR1 and CDR2: SGDLS, YYNGEE. CDR3 length equals 16 residues. The chain's CDR3 is CASSPRTGPNTGELFF. The CDR3, as DNA: TGTGCCAGCAGCCCCAGGACAGGACCTAACACCGGGGAGCTGTTTTTT.

The V gene is TRBV6-6, the J gene TRBJ2-7; tentative D call: TRBD1 (6 bases). Between the trimmed V and J ends, which lost 6 bases and 2 bases, there was a span of 11 bases. CDR3 length equals 13 residues. Germline loops: CDR1 MNHNY, CDR2 SVGAGI (reference sequence). CDR3 loop: CASSLTGTYEQYF. The DNA of the CDR3 is TGTGCCAGCAGCTTAACAGGGACCTACGAGCAGTACTTC.

The chain employs TRBV19 and TRBJ2-7; possibly TRBD1 for D (6 bases). In germline, CDR1 is LNHDA, CDR2 SQIVND (reference sequence). Trimming took off 4 bases at V and 0 bases at J, with 10 bases between the two ends. The CDR3 covers 14 residues. CDR3 loop: CASSSPGASYEQYF. The CDR3 nucleotides are TGTGCCAGTAGTAGTCCAGGGGCCTCCTACGAGCAGTACTTC.

V is TRBV7-9 and J is TRBJ1-4; the D is unclear. CDR1 is SEHNR, CDR2 FQNEAQ, per germline (reference sequence). Trimming took 5 bases from V and 0 from J, leaving 10 bases between them. This CDR3 contains 15 residues. The DNA of the CDR3 is TGTGCCAGCAGCAACAACCCGCCAACTAATGAAAAACTGTTTTTT. Protein: CASSNNPPTNEKLFF.

The chain joins TRBV28 to TRBJ2-2, with 8 bases fitting TRBD1. After removal of 6 bases from V and 5 bases from J, the junction contained 2 bases not matched to a gene. This CDR3 is built from 13 residues. The germline V gene has CDR1 MDHEN and CDR2 SYDVKM. The CDR3 loop reads CASRNRGTGELFF. DNA of the CDR3: TGTGCCAGCAGAAACAGGGGGACCGGGGAGCTGTTTTTT.

The chain is built from TRBV24-1 and TRBJ2-3, with TRBD2 matching 14 bases. Germline V gives CDR1 KGHDR, CDR2 SFDVKD. This CDR3 has 20 residues. V was pared by 4 bases and J by 6 bases, with 17 bases of the junction left unmatched. The chain's CDR3 is CATSDPGLAGANSPLDTQYF. The CDR3 DNA is TGTGCCACCAGTGACCCGGGACTAGCGGGAGCTAATTCTCCGCTTGATACGCAGTATTTT.

This chain connects TRBV24-1 to TRBJ2-7; D may be TRBD2 (6 bases). Trimming removed 4 bases at V and 2 bases at J, with 11 bases between. Per the germline V gene, CDR1 is KGHDR and CDR2 is SFDVKD. The length of the CDR3 is 14 residues. Here the CDR3 reads CATSEGGWPYEQYF. The CDR3 DNA sequence: TGTGCCACCAGTGAGGGGGGTTGGCCCTACGAGCAGTACTTC.

The chain has TRBV15 and TRBJ1-2, with D maybe TRBD1 (5 bases). This CDR3 is built from 11 residues. Germline V CDR1 and CDR2: LNHNV, YYDKDF (reference sequence). Trimming cost V 4 bases and J 7 bases, with 7 bases left between them. The DNA of the CDR3 is TGTGCCACCAGCATGGGGCCTGGCTACACCTTC. The encoded protein is CATSMGPGYTF.